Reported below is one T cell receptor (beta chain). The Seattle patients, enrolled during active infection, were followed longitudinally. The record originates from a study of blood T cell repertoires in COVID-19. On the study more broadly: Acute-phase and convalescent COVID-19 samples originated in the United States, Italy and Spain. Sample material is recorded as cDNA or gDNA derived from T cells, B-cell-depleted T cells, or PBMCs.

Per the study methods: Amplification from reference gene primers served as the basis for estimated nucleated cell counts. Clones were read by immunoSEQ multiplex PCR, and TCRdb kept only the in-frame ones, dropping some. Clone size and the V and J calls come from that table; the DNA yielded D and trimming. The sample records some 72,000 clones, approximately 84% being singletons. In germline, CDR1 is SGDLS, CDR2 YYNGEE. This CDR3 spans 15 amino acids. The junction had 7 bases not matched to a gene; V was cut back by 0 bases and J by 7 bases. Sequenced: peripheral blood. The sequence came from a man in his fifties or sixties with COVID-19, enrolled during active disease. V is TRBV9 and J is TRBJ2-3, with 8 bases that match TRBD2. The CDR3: CASSVVSGRGNTQYF. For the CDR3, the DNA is TGTGCCAGCAGCGTAGTAAGCGGGAGAGGGAATACGCAGTATTTT.